One sample yielded the 18 T cell receptor beta chains listed below, sequenced in a study of ipilimumab plus nivolumab after autologous stem cell transplantation. The data were produced by immunoSEQ multiplex PCR, yet TCRdb's version contains in-frame clones alone and is incomplete. The sample carries tens of thousands of clones, approximately 83% recorded once. The sample was PBMCs, taken in a trial of ipilimumab plus nivolumab as post-transplant consolidation. These receptors came from a male donor with diffuse large B-cell lymphoma.

This rearrangement joins TRBV6-6 to TRBJ2-3; D gene ambiguous. The CDR3 runs to 13 residues. Germline CDR1 is MNHNY and CDR2 is SVGAGI (reference sequence). Deletions cut 4 bases from V and 2 bases from J, with 7 bases between. The DNA for the CDR3 is TGTGCCAGCAGTTCTCGGGCCACAGATACGCAGTATTTT. Its protein is CASSSRATDTQYF.

The chain links TRBV5-4 to TRBJ2-5, with 12 bases aligning to TRBD2. Unmatched junction bases numbered 2, after V lost 3 bases and J lost 5 bases. Germline values: CDR1 SGHNT, CDR2 YYREEE (reference sequence). The CDR3 totals 14 residues. The CDR3 coding sequence is TGTGCCAGCAGCTCCCTAGCGGGGGGGGAGACCCAGTACTTC. Translating it yields CASSSLAGGETQYF.

The chain links TRBV5-8 to TRBJ1-4, with D unresolved. The CDR3 sequence is 14 residues long. Trimming stripped 4 bases from V and 4 bases from J, with 11 bases between. From germline, CDR1 is SGHTS and CDR2 YDEGEE. The DNA of the CDR3 is TGTGCCAGCAGCCGCGGACTGATTAATGAAAAACTGTTTTTT. As protein: CASSRGLINEKLFF.

The CDR3 DNA reads TGTGCCAGCAGTTTAAAGGTCAGAGGGATTTACGAGCAGTACTTC. The encoded protein is CASSLKVRGIYEQYF. The rearrangement joins TRBV27 to TRBJ2-7, with D maybe TRBD2 (5 bases). V lost 2 bases, J lost 4 bases, and 15 bases lay in between. Germline loops: CDR1 MNHEY, CDR2 SMNVEV (reference sequence). The CDR3 length is 15 residues.

This chain uses TRBV7-9 with TRBJ2-7, with D possibly matching TRBD2 (5 bases). The ends were cut back, 11 bases at V and 1 base at J, with 15 bases in the middle. The CDR3 is 13 residues long. Germline V gene sequence: CDR1 SEHNR, CDR2 FQNEAQ (reference sequence). CDR3 residues: CAVENSASYEQYF. The CDR3 DNA sequence: TGTGCCGTGGAGAATAGCGCTTCCTACGAGCAGTACTTC.

The chain has TRBV15 and TRBJ1-1; the D gene is possibly TRBD1 (5 bases). Germline V gene sequence: CDR1 LNHNV, CDR2 YYDKDF (reference sequence). V was cut by 8 bases and J by 2 bases, with 12 bases left in between. The CDR3 extends over 13 amino acids. The chain's CDR3 is CATGRRENTEAFF. The CDR3 DNA follows: TGTGCCACCGGGCGCAGGGAAAACACTGAAGCTTTCTTT. Full variable domain (outside the CDR3, taken from reference TRBV15 and TRBJ1-1): DAMVIQNPRYQVTQFGKPVTLSCSQTLNHNVMYWYQQKSSQAPKLLFHYYDKDFNNEADTPDNFQSRRPNTSFCFLDIRSPGLGDTAMYLCATGRRENTEAFFGQGTRLTVV.

This chain connects TRBV4-1 to TRBJ1-1; 9 nucleotides agree with TRBD1. Germline assignment: CDR1 MGHRA and CDR2 YSYEKL. The trim removed 4 bases at V and 10 bases at J, leaving 7 bases unmatched. The length of the CDR3 is 13 residues. CDR3 sequence reads: CASSRDRGGGAFF. In nucleotides, the CDR3 is TGCGCCAGCAGCCGAGACAGGGGGGGAGGAGCTTTCTTT.

This sequence joins TRBV2 and TRBJ1-2; 7 bases are shared with TRBD1. The CDR3 runs 15 residues. Germline CDR1 SNHLY, CDR2 FYNNEI. V was clipped by 4 bases and J by 3 bases; unmatched bases: 8. CDR3 DNA: TGTGCCAGCAGTGTTACCACAGGGGAGGACTATGGCTACACCTTC. Amino acid sequence: CASSVTTGEDYGYTF.

The chain is built from TRBV4-1 and TRBJ2-1, with no clear D. This CDR3 has 14 amino acids. Trimming shortened V by 0 bases and J by 4 bases, and 7 bases separated the two germline ends. Germline CDR1 and CDR2: MGHRA and YSYEKL. The CDR3 loop is CASSQEVQYNEQFF. DNA of the CDR3: TGCGCCAGCAGCCAAGAGGTACAGTACAATGAGCAGTTCTTC.

The gene calls are TRBV11-2 and TRBJ2-7, with TRBD2 matching over 7 bases. V shed 6 bases and J 5 bases; nucleotides not matched to a gene: 10. Germline lookup yields CDR1 SGHAT and CDR2 FQNNGV. The CDR3 contains 14 residues. CDR3 DNA sequence: TGTGCCAGCAGTTCTCTCCGGGGGGAGAACGAGCAGTACTTC. As protein: CASSSLRGENEQYF.

The CDR3 loop is CASSDPPGPLGSPAWGLYF. CDR3 sequence (DNA): TGTGCCAGCAGTGACCCTCCGGGTCCGTTGGGTAGTCCAGCATGGGGGCTGTACTTC. The chain is built from TRBV6-4 and TRBJ2-7, with D maybe TRBD1 (6 bases). Germline V CDR1 and CDR2: MRHNA, SNTAGT. V was pared by 2 bases and J by 12 bases, with 35 bases between. CDR3 length: 19 amino acids.

CDR3 loop: CASSDPLKAYEQYF. The CDR3 coding sequence is TGTGCCAGCAGTGATCCTCTAAAGGCCTACGAGCAGTACTTC. This rearrangement joins TRBV6-1 to TRBJ2-7; the D is unclear. Germline lookup yields CDR1 MNHNS and CDR2 SASEGT. This CDR3 is built from 14 residues. V gave up 3 bases and J gave up 2 bases, with 11 bases separating them.

V usage is TRBV6-5 and J usage is TRBJ2-1; weak D call: TRBD1 (5 bases). Germline V CDR1 and CDR2: MNHEY, SVGAGI. The ends were cut back, 5 bases at V and 5 bases at J, with 10 bases in the middle. This CDR3 has 13 residues. The CDR3 sequence: CASSRTPNNEQFF. The CDR3 nucleotides read TGTGCCAGCAGTCGGACACCTAACAATGAGCAGTTCTTC.

The J gene is TRBJ2-5, the V gene TRBV4-3, with D possibly TRBD1 on 6 matching bases. This CDR3 has 15 residues. V dropped 1 base and J dropped 5 bases, with 14 bases sitting between them. The germline V gene encodes CDR1 LGHNA and CDR2 YSLEER. The chain's CDR3 is CASSQVGDNRETQYF. The CDR3 DNA reads as TGCGCCAGCAGCCAAGTCGGGGACAACCGGGAGACCCAGTACTTC.

The chain carries TRBV30 and TRBJ1-1; 9 nucleotides match TRBD1. The CDR3 covers 17 residues. The ends lost 0 bases at V and 4 bases at J; junction bases unmatched: 12. Germline assignment: CDR1 GTSNPN and CDR2 SVGIG (reference sequence). The chain's CDR3 is CAWSVSPWRDRATEAFF. The CDR3 DNA sequence: TGTGCCTGGAGTGTATCCCCCTGGCGGGACAGGGCCACTGAAGCTTTCTTT.

The chain has TRBV19 and TRBJ1-1; D not resolved. The germline CDR1 and CDR2 sequences are LNHDA and SQIVND (reference sequence). Between the trimmed V and J ends, which lost 9 bases and 5 bases, there was a span of 10 bases. CDR3 length: 11 residues. CDR3 in amino acids: CASLARTEAFF. The CDR3 region has the DNA TGTGCCAGCCTAGCGAGGACTGAAGCTTTCTTT.

This clone appeared once. The chain links TRBV7-9 to TRBJ1-1; D possibly corresponds to TRBD1 (6 bases). The ends were cut back, 7 bases at V and 3 bases at J, with 15 bases in the middle. There are 14 residues in the CDR3. Germline-derived CDR1 and CDR2 are SEHNR and FQNEAQ (reference sequence). CDR3 sequence reads: CASTRSTGHTEAFF. Written as DNA, the CDR3 is TGTGCCAGCACCCGATCGACAGGACACACTGAAGCTTTCTTT.

J is TRBJ2-2 and V is TRBV9, with 9 bases identical to TRBD2. Per the germline V gene, CDR1 is SGDLS and CDR2 is YYNGEE. J lost 2 bases, V lost 7 bases, and 9 bases had no gene match. The length of the CDR3 is 16 residues. The chain's CDR3 is CASAQRGDSNTGELFF. The CDR3 DNA is TGTGCCAGCGCTCAGCGGGGGGACAGTAACACCGGGGAGCTGTTTTTT.